This record concerns one T cell receptor beta chain sequence. What it binds is unknown. This record belongs to a study of blood T cells in healthy people across ages. Per germline, CDR1 DFQATT and CDR2 SNEGSKA (reference sequence). The CDR3 consists of 15 residues. Trimming took 0 bases from V and 3 from J; bases not matched to a gene: 6. The study isolated at least 7 million PBMCs from each sample. Findings and limits, study-wide: Fewer expanded clones and more diversity marked long-lived versus aged donors.

A sample-barcoded 5' primer and a J-beta primer mix were used in a second PCR of roughly 6 to 11 cycles. Via MiXCR, TCRdb re-called the 5' RACE reads, giving one row per CDR3 protein. Of about 780,000 distinct CDR3 sequences listed, about 47% were seen once; the top ten hold approximately 18%. The TCR was taken from a man older than 75 in good health. The chain links TRBV20-1 to TRBJ2-3, with 7 bases lining up with TRBD2. Sequenced material: blood. The CDR3 nucleotides read TGCAGTGCTAGAGATAGGGCGGGAGTAACAGATACGCAGTATTTT. It specifies CSARDRAGVTDTQYF.